This T cell receptor beta chain was identified during a study of cytomegalovirus exposure and HLA in healthy donors. The CDR3 covers 14 residues. Looked up from germline, CDR1 is MDHEN and CDR2 is SYDVKM. Losses at the gene ends were 4 bases for V and 10 bases for J; bases not matched to a gene: 9. The PCR was carried out with 60 Vbeta primers and 13 Jbeta primers. Original data processing: Later, about 80 million unique TCR beta chains were counted in an analysis, and roughly 10 million of them were shared. TCRdb's copy holds only in-frame clones and misses some; the assay was immunoSEQ multiplex PCR. V, J and clone size reflect that table, while D and trimming were determined from the DNA. The sample holds fewer than 70,000 clones, about four fifths seen once.

The specimen was PBMCs. The J gene is TRBJ2-1, the V gene TRBV28; TRBD2 matches at 8 bases. The sequence came from a woman in her 40s in good health and CMV-seronegative. CDR3 sequence (DNA): TGTGCCAGCAGTTCTTCAGCGGGAGTAGGGGAGCAGTTCTTC. Translating it yields CASSSSAGVGEQFF.